These 20 T cell receptor beta chains originate from one sample sequenced in a study of lymphopenia after photon versus proton radiotherapy. TCRdb keeps only in-frame clones here, not all; method: immunoSEQ multiplex PCR. In the table there are about 70,000 clones, 85% to 90% of which are singletons. This material consisted of peripheral blood, taken from a patient treated with proton-based radiotherapy. These receptors were taken from an elderly man with esophageal cancer.

V usage is TRBV25-1 and J usage is TRBJ2-2, with D unresolved. Germline loops: CDR1 MGHDK, CDR2 SYGVNS. This CDR3 is 14 amino acids long. V lost 3 bases, J lost 4 bases, and 9 bases lay in between. DNA for the CDR3: TGTGCCAGCAGTGATACCCACAGCACCGGGGAGCTGTTTTTT. It is translated as CASSDTHSTGELFF. The full variable domain, in which reference TRBV25-1 and TRBJ2-2 provide the parts outside the CDR3, is EADIYQTPRYLVIGTGKKITLECSQTMGHDKMYWYQQDPGMELHLIHYSYGVNSTEKGDLSSESTVSRIRTEHFPLTLESARPSHTSQYLCASSDTHSTGELFFGEGSRLTVL.

The chain has TRBV5-4 and TRBJ1-2, with D possibly being TRBD1 (5 bases). Trimming left V 3 bases short and J 7 bases short, with 19 bases between. The germline gives CDR1 SGHNT, CDR2 YYREEE (reference sequence). This CDR3 comprises 15 residues. The CDR3 sequence: CASSSDQGGLGGYTF. CDR3 sequence (DNA): TGTGCCAGCAGCTCCGACCAGGGTGGATTGGGTGGCTACACCTTC.

The chain carries TRBV11-3 and TRBJ2-3; D possibly corresponds to TRBD2 (5 bases). V lost 2 bases and J 9 bases, leaving 15 bases between the germline ends. Looked up from germline, CDR1 is SGHNT and CDR2 is YENEEA. This CDR3 is 14 amino acids long. The CDR3 DNA is TGTGCCAGCAGCTTATCACTAAACCGGGGAACGCAGTATTTT. This translates into CASSLSLNRGTQYF.

This clone was counted once. The gene calls are TRBV7-2 and TRBJ2-4, with a tentative D call TRBD1 (6 bases). From germline, CDR1 is SGHTA and CDR2 FQGNSA. The CDR3 covers 15 residues. The V and J ends lost 4 bases and 6 bases respectively, with 16 bases between them. The CDR3 bases are TGTGCCAGCAGCTCCCAGGGGCGGAGGATAAACATTCAGTACTTC. The encoded protein is CASSSQGRRINIQYF.

The V call is TRBV19, the J call TRBJ1-2; D possibly corresponds to TRBD1 (6 bases). CDR3 size: 15 residues. The germline V gene has CDR1 LNHDA and CDR2 SQIVND (reference sequence). V was trimmed by 0 bases and J by 4 bases, leaving 12 bases between them. CDR3 nucleotides: TGTGCCAGTAGTATAGAGGGTACAGGGATCTATGGCTACACCTTC. Its translation: CASSIEGTGIYGYTF.

The chain is built from TRBV27 and TRBJ1-5; D perhaps matches TRBD1 (5 bases). Trimming pared 1 base from V and 3 bases from J, leaving 13 bases between. Germline assignment: CDR1 MNHEY and CDR2 SMNVEV (reference sequence). The CDR3 sequence is 16 residues long. CDR3 coding DNA: TGTGCCAGCAGTTTATATCGGGACGGCTACAATCAGCCCCAGCATTTT. It translates to CASSLYRDGYNQPQHF.

The V gene is TRBV5-6, the J gene TRBJ1-2, with D uncertain. Trimming removed 6 bases at V and 4 bases at J, with 16 bases between. The germline CDR1 and CDR2 sequences are SGHDT and YYEEEE. CDR3 length: 14 residues. CDR3 protein: CASTLSSFVYGYTF. The CDR3 coding sequence is TGTGCCAGCACACTGTCCAGTTTTGTCTATGGCTACACCTTC.

The chain employs TRBV11-2 and TRBJ1-5, with D perhaps TRBD1 (5 bases). V was pared by 0 bases and J by 6 bases, with 12 bases between. This CDR3 region has 15 residues. Germline V gives CDR1 SGHAT, CDR2 FQNNGV. The CDR3 region has the DNA TGTGCCAGCAGCTTAGACAGGGTAAGCGGTCAGCCCCAGCATTTT. Translation: CASSLDRVSGQPQHF.

J is TRBJ2-7 and V is TRBV4-2; D gene ambiguous. Trimming cost V 4 bases and J 7 bases, with 14 bases left between them. Germline assignment: CDR1 LGHNA and CDR2 YNFKEQ. The CDR3 loop spans 13 amino acids. The CDR3 sequence: CASSLSGIREQYF. In DNA form, the CDR3 reads TGTGCCAGCAGCCTATCGGGCATACGGGAGCAGTACTTC.

This sequence joins TRBV29-1 and TRBJ1-2; D not certain. Trimming took 4 bases from V and 6 from J, leaving 3 bases between them. Germline V gene data show CDR1 as SQVTM and CDR2 as ANQGSEA. This CDR3 is 9 amino acids long. The CDR3 sequence: CSVADGYTF. CDR3 coding DNA: TGCAGCGTTGCAGATGGCTACACCTTC.

This chain uses TRBV19 with TRBJ2-1, with TRBD1 matching over 7 bases. The CDR3 contains 15 residues. V shed 7 bases, J shed 3 bases, and the junction held 9 bases outside the gene matches. Per germline, CDR1 LNHDA and CDR2 SQIVND (reference sequence). CDR3 region: CASNIGTAIYNEQFF. The CDR3 bases are TGTGCCAGTAATATCGGGACAGCTATCTACAATGAGCAGTTCTTC.

The chain has TRBV5-1 and TRBJ2-2; 7 nucleotides align to TRBD2. The CDR3 runs to 15 residues. Germline loops: CDR1 SGHRS, CDR2 YFSETQ. Trimming at V came to 0 bases and at J to 9 bases, leaving 8 bases not matched to a gene. CDR3 residues: CASSLVLASLRELFF. The CDR3 DNA reads TGCGCCAGCAGCTTGGTACTAGCGAGCCTTCGGGAGCTGTTTTTT.

Only one count was recorded for this clone. The chain joins TRBV27 to TRBJ2-7; 14 bases agree with TRBD2. Germline CDR1 reads MNHEY; CDR2 reads SMNVEV (reference sequence). Germline trimming cut 0 bases from V and 6 bases from J; bases unmatched to any gene: 7. The CDR3 is 17 residues long. This CDR3 is CASSLSVGTSGSGEQYF. The CDR3 nucleotides are TGTGCCAGCAGTTTATCTGTGGGGACTAGCGGGAGTGGCGAGCAGTACTTC.

This sequence joins TRBV6-6 and TRBJ2-7, with 14 positions matching TRBD2. The CDR3 consists of 14 residues. CDR1 MNHNY and CDR2 SVGAGI come from the germline V gene (reference sequence). V shed 8 bases, J shed 3 bases, and the junction held 3 bases outside the gene matches. CDR3 DNA sequence: TGTGCCAGCGCTGGGACTAGCGGGAGCTACGAGCAGTACTTC. Protein: CASAGTSGSYEQYF.

The J gene is TRBJ1-3, the V gene TRBV19; no clear D gene. V was pared by 1 base and J by 0 bases, with 10 bases between. CDR1 and CDR2 from the germline V gene are LNHDA and SQIVND (reference sequence). CDR3 size: 16 residues. The CDR3 loop reads CASSIAGRRSGNTIYF. In DNA form, the CDR3 reads TGTGCCAGTAGTATAGCGGGCCGACGCTCTGGAAACACCATATATTTT.

The chain combines TRBV19 with TRBJ1-5, with a tentative D call TRBD1 (6 bases). Germline V gives CDR1 LNHDA, CDR2 SQIVND (reference sequence). The CDR3 contains 13 residues. V lost 3 bases and J lost 7, with 10 bases in between. In nucleotides, the CDR3 is TGTGCCAGTAGTATGGAGGGGGGCCAGCCCCAGCATTTT. It translates to CASSMEGGQPQHF.

The chain couples TRBV2 to TRBJ2-1; TRBD2 is a possible D gene (5 bases). V dropped 1 base and J dropped 0 bases, with 10 bases sitting between them. The CDR3 is 16 residues long. The V gene's germline CDR1 is SNHLY and CDR2 FYNNEI. CDR3 DNA: TGTGCCAGCAGTGAAGGGTGGCTAGCCTCCTACAATGAGCAGTTCTTC. As protein: CASSEGWLASYNEQFF. Supplemented by reference TRBV2 and TRBJ2-1, the full variable domain reads EPEVTQTPSHQVTQMGQEVILRCVPISNHLYFYWYRQILGQKVEFLVSFYNNEISEKSEIFDDQFSVERPDGSNFTLKIRSTKLEDSAMYFCASSEGWLASYNEQFFGPGTRLTVL.

Regarding this clone: Other nucleotide sequences from this sample produce the same CDR3. The CDR3 is CASRTRRNTEAFF. DNA for the CDR3: TGTGCCAGCAGAACGAGAAGGAACACTGAAGCTTTCTTT. This chain links TRBV6-5 with TRBJ1-1; the D is unclear. V shed 6 bases and J shed 1 base, with 9 bases lying between them. Germline V gene sequence: CDR1 MNHEY, CDR2 SVGAGI. CDR3 length equals 13 residues.

A few counts support this clone. The chain couples TRBV18 to TRBJ1-2; D is unclear. CDR1 is KGHSH, CDR2 LQKENI, per germline. The V gene lost 6 bases and the J gene lost 7 bases, with 9 bases spanning the gap. This CDR3 has 11 amino acids. The CDR3 DNA follows: TGTGCCAGCTCCTCCACGAGTGGCTACACCTTC. Translating gives CASSSTSGYTF.

The J gene is TRBJ1-6, the V gene TRBV7-9, with D perhaps matching TRBD1 (5 bases). Trimming pared 3 bases from V and 10 bases from J, leaving 13 bases between. CDR1 and CDR2 from the germline V gene are SEHNR and FQNEAQ (reference sequence). The CDR3 length is 14 residues. The CDR3 nucleotides are TGTGCCAGCAGCTTCACCCCAGGGAACTCACCCCTCCACTTT. This encodes CASSFTPGNSPLHF.